This T cell receptor beta chain was recorded in a study of T-cell reconstitution after alpha-beta-depleted transplantation in children (dated by TCRdb to about 2016). Looking at the study overall: Using TCR repertoire profiling, the study followed T-cell immune reconstitution in a quantitative way in children after TCRalphabeta/CD19-depleted allogeneic hematopoietic cell transplantation. Overall study results and their limits: The high TCRbeta diversity at day 60 in some patients was ascribed to recipient T cells and intrathymic progenitors that had survived conditioning. The frequencies of hyperexpanded clones fell over the following months, and after one year, T-cell counts and TCRbeta diversity were mostly attributed to newly produced T cells. Apparently early alphabetaT-cell count recovery about two months after transplant reportedly relied on only several hundred rapidly expanded clones derived from non-depleted graft cells.

Reading the label with the study, this specimen's treatment or condition is: allogeneic hematopoietic cell transplantation with graft depleted of TCRalphabeta T cells and CD19 B cells. Transplant recipients were children who received TCRalphabeta/CD19-depleted allogeneic hematopoietic cell grafts. Note on this clonotype: Its specific antigen is unknown. No quality values exist for individual bases; no much larger clone is one base distant.

V is shortened by 8 bases, J by 2 bases, and the region joining them spans 14 bases. Looking up the germline V gene yields CDR1 MGHDK and CDR2 SYGVNS. From cysteine to phenylalanine, the CDR3 is 14 amino acids long. CDR3 DNA only is kept here, 42 bases in frame from base 1. Library prep was done by PCR. Sequencing instrument: Illumina HiSeq 2500. TCR library preparation used molecular barcoding, with unique molecular identifiers applied to normalize quantification of the TCRbeta repertoire. The public reads were reanalyzed by TCRdb: fastp trimming at Q25, MiXCR alignment, in-frame beta chains only. A single entry per CDR3 protein holds the most common genes and DNA from its merged rows. For this sample there are more than 200,000 distinct CDR3 sequences; about 25% appear just once. The ten largest clonotypes hold over 2.5% of the sample.

The specimen was PBMCs, collected before TCRalphabeta/CD19-depleted stem cell transplant. The V and J segments used are TRBV25-1 and TRBJ2-3, with the D gene not clear enough to name. The receptor comes from a girl aged 2 to 9 with Fanconi anemia, due to receive a stem cell transplant. For the CDR3, the sequence is CASAPRADTDTQYF. The DNA is as follows: TGTGCCAGCGCTCCCCGGGCAGACACAGATACGCAGTATTTT.